These T cell receptor beta chains were read from a single sample in a study of blood T cell repertoires in COVID-19. This table comes from immunoSEQ multiplex PCR, and its TCRdb copy is limited to in-frame clones, with some not included. The table has roughly 260,000 clones, 75% to 95% seen once. Sequenced material: PBMCs or T cells enriched from blood (not recorded which). All receptors derive from a woman aged 18-29 years who had recovered from COVID-19. Each CDR3 is given without its conserved first and last residue.

v_gene: TRBV12-3/TRBV12-4; j_gene: TRBJ2-5; CDR3aa: ASSLGLQETQY
v_gene: TRBV5-1; j_gene: TRBJ2-2; CDR3aa: ASSLAYQTGELF
v_gene: TRBV4-2; j_gene: TRBJ2-3; CDR3aa: ASSQEGVSGGAGGTDTQY
v_gene: TRBV7-9; j_gene: TRBJ1-5; CDR3aa: ASSSSRRGQNQPQH
v_gene: TRBV5-6; j_gene: TRBJ1-2; CDR3aa: ASSLSLERGYT
v_gene: TRBV4-1; j_gene: TRBJ2-4; CDR3aa: ASSPNPTGLAKNIQY
v_gene: TRBV4-2; j_gene: TRBJ1-2; CDR3aa: ASSLVGGVGYGYT
v_gene: TRBV4-3; j_gene: TRBJ1-2; CDR3aa: ASSQDRGGGYT
v_gene: TRBV15; j_gene: TRBJ2-1; CDR3aa: ATSRDSISDHEQF
v_gene: TRBV5-1; j_gene: TRBJ1-6; CDR3aa: ASSLWGEGASPLH
v_gene: TRBV7-2; j_gene: TRBJ1-1; CDR3aa: ASSYAGNTEAF
v_gene: TRBV24-1; j_gene: TRBJ2-7; CDR3aa: ATSDGLANSYEQY
v_gene: TRBV6-5; j_gene: TRBJ1-4; CDR3aa: ASTTGAQGNEKLF
v_gene: TRBV6-5; j_gene: TRBJ1-5; CDR3aa: ASSPIRDSNQPQH
v_gene: TRBV6-1; j_gene: TRBJ1-5; CDR3aa: ASSEERGGSQPQH
v_gene: TRBV4-3; j_gene: TRBJ2-1; CDR3aa: ASSSGTSEVNEQF
v_gene: TRBV7-9; j_gene: TRBJ2-5; CDR3aa: ASSLLAGQETQY
v_gene: TRBV11-1; j_gene: TRBJ2-7; CDR3aa: ASSSSTGVPKQY
v_gene: TRBV3-1/TRBV3-2; j_gene: TRBJ2-3; CDR3aa: ASSLSGIKSDTQY
v_gene: TRBV12-3/TRBV12-4; j_gene: TRBJ2-3; CDR3aa: ASRTRGTQY
v_gene: TRBV5-6; j_gene: TRBJ1-1; CDR3aa: ASSFRGALEPNTEAF
v_gene: TRBV7-8; j_gene: TRBJ2-3; CDR3aa: ASSPRLAGGSTDTQY
v_gene: TRBV5-4; j_gene: TRBJ2-7; CDR3aa: ASSLAPGGTYEQY
v_gene: TRBV27; j_gene: TRBJ1-4; CDR3aa: ASSLGRGTNEKLF
v_gene: TRBV6-5; j_gene: TRBJ1-6; CDR3aa: ASSRDRASPLH
v_gene: TRBV11-3; j_gene: TRBJ2-5; CDR3aa: ASSLEGGRGLVETQY
v_gene: TRBV19; j_gene: TRBJ1-1; CDR3aa: ACRGRAPTFYTEAF
v_gene: TRBV5-6; j_gene: TRBJ1-1; CDR3aa: ASTLQRLRNTEAF
v_gene: TRBV3-1/TRBV3-2; j_gene: TRBJ2-7; CDR3aa: ASSQVRRGTYEQY
v_gene: TRBV7-8; j_gene: TRBJ2-2; CDR3aa: ASSFDRANTGELF
v_gene: TRBV9; j_gene: TRBJ1-2; CDR3aa: ASSSGYGYT
v_gene: TRBV5-1; j_gene: TRBJ2-1; CDR3aa: ASRSDRVGQF
v_gene: TRBV7-2; j_gene: TRBJ1-3; CDR3aa: ASSLERTRGNTIY
v_gene: TRBV4-3; j_gene: TRBJ2-1; CDR3aa: ASSQHLRMGQTDEQF
v_gene: TRBV14; j_gene: TRBJ1-6; CDR3aa: ASSQVGEPLH
v_gene: TRBV27; j_gene: TRBJ1-1; CDR3aa: ASSPPFGPGWDTEAF
v_gene: TRBV11-3; j_gene: TRBJ2-2; CDR3aa: ASGTGGTGELF
v_gene: TRBV27; j_gene: TRBJ1-1; CDR3aa: ASKSAEWDTEAF
v_gene: TRBV19; j_gene: TRBJ1-4; CDR3aa: ASSLTGTANEKLF
v_gene: TRBV28; j_gene: TRBJ2-2; CDR3aa: ASSLGQANTGELF
v_gene: TRBV9; j_gene: TRBJ1-2; CDR3aa: ASSRYTGQKYGYT
v_gene: TRBV7-8; j_gene: TRBJ2-1; CDR3aa: ASSFAQGNEQF
v_gene: TRBV7-8; j_gene: TRBJ2-5; CDR3aa: ASSLDPVAGGHQETQY
v_gene: TRBV4-3; j_gene: TRBJ1-4; CDR3aa: ASSQSSSGAGALF
v_gene: TRBV19; j_gene: TRBJ1-2; CDR3aa: ASSIPGTPYGYT
v_gene: TRBV5-1; j_gene: TRBJ1-1; CDR3aa: ASSLGFGTGNTEAF
v_gene: TRBV28; j_gene: TRBJ1-2; CDR3aa: ASSSGLNYGYT